The entry below describes one T cell receptor beta chain. Its antigen is unknown. This sample is drawn from a study of T-cell memory formation after mild COVID-19. Study background: Largely, the TCR clusters proved donor specific. Study-level results: CD4/CD8 balance held among clones contracting day 15 to 85, and later expanders leaned CD4+.

TCRdb re-called the 5' RACE reads with MiXCR, one entry per CDR3 protein. This sample has about 430,000 distinct CDR3 sequences, with more than 20% found just once. The CDR3 length is 16 residues. The chain employs TRBV12-1 and TRBJ2-1; TRBD1, the table's D call, lacks a check against the DNA. TRBV12-1 is deemed a pseudogene. The specimen sequenced was PBMCs or a T cell subset sorted from them (not recorded which). This sequence was found in an adult woman who had mild COVID-19 (a few samples of this study predate the infection). Cell type and time point are not known. CDR3 region: CASSNTGTGSGNEQFF. The CDR3 bases are TGTGCCAGCAGCAACACCGGGACAGGGAGCGGTAATGAGCAGTTCTTC.